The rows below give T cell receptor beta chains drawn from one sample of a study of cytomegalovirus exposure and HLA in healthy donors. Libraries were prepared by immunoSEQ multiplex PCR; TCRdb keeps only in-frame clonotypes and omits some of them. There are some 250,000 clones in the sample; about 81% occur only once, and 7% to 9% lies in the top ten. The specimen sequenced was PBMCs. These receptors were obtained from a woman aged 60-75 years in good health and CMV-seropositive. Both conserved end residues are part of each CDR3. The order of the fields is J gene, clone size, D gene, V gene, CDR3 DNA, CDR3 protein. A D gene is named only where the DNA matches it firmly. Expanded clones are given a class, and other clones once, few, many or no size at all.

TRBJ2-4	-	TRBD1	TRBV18	TGTGCCAGCTCACGCCCTCGGACAGGTAGACAAGAAGAAAACATTCAGTACTTC	CASSRPRTGRQEENIQYF
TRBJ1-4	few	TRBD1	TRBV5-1	TGCGCCAGCAGCTCTGTGGGACAGCAGAGCGAAAAACTGTTTTTT	CASSSVGQQSEKLFF
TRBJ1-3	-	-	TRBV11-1	TGTGCCAGCCGGGATAGGACAGTCGCTGGAAACACCATATATTTT	CASRDRTVAGNTIYF
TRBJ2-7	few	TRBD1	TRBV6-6	TGTGCCAGCAGTTGGGCGGACAGGGGGTTATCCTACGAGCAGTACTTC	CASSWADRGLSYEQYF
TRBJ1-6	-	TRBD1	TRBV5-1	TGCGCCAGCAGCTCGGACAGGGCCAATTCACCCCTCCACTTT	CASSSDRANSPLHF
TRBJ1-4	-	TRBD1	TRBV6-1	TGTGCCAGCCGGACTCAGGGGGCGGGTGAAAAACTGTTTTTT	CASRTQGAGEKLFF
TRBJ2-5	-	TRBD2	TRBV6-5	TGTGCCAGCAGACCCATAGCGGGGCAAGAGACCCAGTACTTC	CASRPIAGQETQYF
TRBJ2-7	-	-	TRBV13	TGTGCCAGCAGCCCGACTGCCCCCCTACCTTACGAGCAGTACTTC	CASSPTAPLPYEQYF
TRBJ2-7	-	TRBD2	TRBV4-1	TGCGCCAGCAGCCAAGATGCCCGGCTCGGGCTAGCGGGAGACTCCTACGAGCAGTACTTC	CASSQDARLGLAGDSYEQYF
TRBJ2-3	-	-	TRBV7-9	TGTGCCAGCAGCTTAGAAAGTGGGTGGGAGACAGGAAGCACAGATACGCAGTATTTT	CASSLESGWETGSTDTQYF
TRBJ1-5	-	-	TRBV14	TGTGCCAGCAGCCAAGGAGGGGGGGTAAATCAGCCCCAGCATTTT	CASSQGGGVNQPQHF
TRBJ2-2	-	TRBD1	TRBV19	TGTGCCAGTGGACCGGGACAGGGGACCACCGGGGAGCTGTTTTTT	CASGPGQGTTGELFF
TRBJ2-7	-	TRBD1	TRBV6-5	TGTGCCAGCAGTGGAACAGGGGACTACGAGCAGTACTTC	CASSGTGDYEQYF
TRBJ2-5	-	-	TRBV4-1	TGCGCCAGCAGCCAAAGCGGACAGCGGGGAGAGACCCAGTACTTC	CASSQSGQRGETQYF
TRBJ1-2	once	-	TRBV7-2	TGTGCCAGCAGCTTATTGGGGGGGCGAAACGGCTACACCTTC	CASSLLGGRNGYTF
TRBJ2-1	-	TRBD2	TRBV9	TGTGCCAGCAGCGTAGAAAGCGGGAGGGCTGCTGAGCAGTTCTTC	CASSVESGRAAEQFF
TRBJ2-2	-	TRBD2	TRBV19	TGTGCCAGTAGTATTTATGCTAGCGGGAGGCTTCGAGGCACCGGGGAGCTGTTTTTT	CASSIYASGRLRGTGELFF
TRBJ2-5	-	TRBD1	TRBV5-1	TGCGCCAGCAGCCTGTCGATTAGGACAGGACAAGAGACCCAGTACTTC	CASSLSIRTGQETQYF
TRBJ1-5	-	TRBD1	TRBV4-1	TGCGCCAGCAGCCAAGATTGGACAGGGGGTGAGAGCAATCAGCCCCAGCATTTT	CASSQDWTGGESNQPQHF
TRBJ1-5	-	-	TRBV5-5	TGTGCCAGCAGCTGGGGGGTAATAGGCAATCAGCCCCAGCATTTT	CASSWGVIGNQPQHF
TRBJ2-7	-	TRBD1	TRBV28	TGTGCCAGCCAGAGCTACCCGGGACAGGGGGCGAAACCCTACGAGCAGTACTTC	CASQSYPGQGAKPYEQYF
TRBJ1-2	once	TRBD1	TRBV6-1	TGTGCCAGCAATCCCAGGGACAGAAGTAGATATGGCTACACCTTC	CASNPRDRSRYGYTF
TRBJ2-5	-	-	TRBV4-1	TGCGCCAGCAGCCAAGTCGTCCCAGGCGGGATCGAGACCCAGTACTTC	CASSQVVPGGIETQYF
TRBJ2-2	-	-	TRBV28	TGTGCCAGCAGTTTAGTCCCATGGGGACTCCTGAACACCGGGGAGCTGTTTTTT	CASSLVPWGLLNTGELFF
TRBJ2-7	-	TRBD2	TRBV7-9	TGTGCCAGCAGCTTAGCACTAGCGCCCTACGAGCAGTACTTC	CASSLALAPYEQYF
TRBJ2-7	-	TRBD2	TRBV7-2	TGTGCCAGCAGCTTGGCACTAGCGACGGGAGAGCAGTACTTC	CASSLALATGEQYF
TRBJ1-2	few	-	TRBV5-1	TGCGCCAGCAGCCGAGACAGCACTCAGGATGGCTACACCTTC	CASSRDSTQDGYTF
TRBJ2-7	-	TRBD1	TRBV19	TGTGCCAGTAGAGAGACAGGGGGCAACCCCTCCTACGAGCAGTACTTC	CASRETGGNPSYEQYF
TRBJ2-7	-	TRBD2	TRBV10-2	TGCGCCAGCAGTGGGGCCCCGGGAGCGGGGTACGAGCAGTACTTC	CASSGAPGAGYEQYF
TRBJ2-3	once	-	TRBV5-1	TGCGCCAGCAGCTTGGAGGGGGGGCGCACAGATACGCAGTATTTT	CASSLEGGRTDTQYF
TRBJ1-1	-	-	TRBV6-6	TGTGCCAGCAGTCCACCAGGGGTCACTGAAGCTTTCTTT	CASSPPGVTEAFF
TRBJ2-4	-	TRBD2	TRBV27	TGTGCCAGCAGCCTCAGCGGGATCGGCAAAAACATTCAGTACTTC	CASSLSGIGKNIQYF
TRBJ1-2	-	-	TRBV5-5	TGTGCCAGTCGCGCACCGGGACATACAGGCTATGGCTACACCTTC	CASRAPGHTGYGYTF
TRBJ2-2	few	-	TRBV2	TGTGCCAGCAGTAGACAGAACACCGGGGAGCTGTTTTTT	CASSRQNTGELFF
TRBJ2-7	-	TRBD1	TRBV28	TGTGCCAGCTCGACCACAGGGGGCATCTCCTACGAGCAGTACTTC	CASSTTGGISYEQYF
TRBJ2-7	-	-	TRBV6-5	TGTGCCAGCAAGACAGCCCTACTTCGGGAGCAGTACTTC	CASKTALLREQYF
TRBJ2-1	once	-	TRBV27	TGTGCCAGCAGTCCCCGGGGTAGCTCCTACAATGAGCAGTTCTTC	CASSPRGSSYNEQFF
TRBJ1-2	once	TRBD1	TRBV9	TGTGCCAGCAGCGGGGACAGGTATGGCTACACCTTC	CASSGDRYGYTF
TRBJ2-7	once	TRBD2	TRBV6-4	TGTGCCAGCGTCGAGACTAGCGGGTGTGCCTACGAGCAGTACTTC	CASVETSGCAYEQYF
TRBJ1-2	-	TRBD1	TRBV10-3	TGTGCCATCAGAGGCCAATCGGGACAGGGGACCTATGGCTACACCTTC	CAIRGQSGQGTYGYTF
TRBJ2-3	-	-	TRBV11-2	TGTGCCAGCAGCTTATACGGGACAGATACGCAGTATTTT	CASSLYGTDTQYF
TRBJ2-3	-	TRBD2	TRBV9	TGTGCCAGCAGCGTCGCTAGCGGGACCTCAGATACGCAGTATTTT	CASSVASGTSDTQYF
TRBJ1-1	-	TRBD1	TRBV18	TGTGCCAGCTCACCATCAGGACAGGGGGCTTCTGAAGCTTTCTTT	CASSPSGQGASEAFF
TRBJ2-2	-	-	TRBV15	TGTGCCACCAGCAGTCTAACCCTCACCGGGGAGCTGTTTTTT	CATSSLTLTGELFF
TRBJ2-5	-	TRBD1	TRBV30	TGTGCCTGGGCCGACAGGGATTTTGTTGAGACCCAGTACTTC	CAWADRDFVETQYF
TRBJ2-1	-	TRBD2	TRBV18	TGTGCCAGCTCACCACGGCTAGCGGGAGGGGGGAACAATGAGCAGTTCTTC	CASSPRLAGGGNNEQFF
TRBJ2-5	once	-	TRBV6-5	TGTGCCAGCAGTTCTCGGGTTAGCTTAAAGACCCAGTACTTC	CASSSRVSLKTQYF
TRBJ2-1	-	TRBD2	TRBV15	TGTGCCACCAGACCGGGGGGGGACAATGAGCAGTTCTTC	CATRPGGDNEQFF
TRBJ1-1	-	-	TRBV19	TGTGCCAGTAGTATAGCAGGAGGGATCGGAGGTGAAGCTTTCTTT	CASSIAGGIGGEAFF
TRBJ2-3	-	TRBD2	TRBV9	TGTGCCAGCAGCGCCCGGGGGGGGCCCTCAGATACGCAGTATTTT	CASSARGGPSDTQYF
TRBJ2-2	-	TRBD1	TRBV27	TGTGCCAGCACCAACATCGACAGGGTGGGAACCGGGGAGCTGTTTTTT	CASTNIDRVGTGELFF
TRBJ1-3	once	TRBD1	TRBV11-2	TGTGCCAGCAGCTCTCGGACAGGGCCTGGAAACACCATATATTTT	CASSSRTGPGNTIYF
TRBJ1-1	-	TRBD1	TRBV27	TGTGCCAGCGCTCTTTCGGCAGGGGGTTCTGAAGCTTTCTTT	CASALSAGGSEAFF
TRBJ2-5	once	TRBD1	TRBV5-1	TGCGCCAGCAGCCCGACAGGGCGGGAAGAGACCCAGTACTTC	CASSPTGREETQYF
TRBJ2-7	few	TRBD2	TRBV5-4	TGTGCCAGCAGCTTGAGGCTAGCGGGAGCCTACGAGCAGTACTTC	CASSLRLAGAYEQYF
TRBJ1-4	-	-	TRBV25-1	TGTGCCAGCAGGAGGTCGGGGACTAATGAAAAACTGTTTTTT	CASRRSGTNEKLFF
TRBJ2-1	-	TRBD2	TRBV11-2	TGTGCCAGCAGCTCCCGACTAGCGGAATACAATGAGCAGTTCTTC	CASSSRLAEYNEQFF
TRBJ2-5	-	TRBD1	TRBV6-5	TGTGCCAGCAGTCCGACAGGGGAAGAGCAGTACTTC	CASSPTGEEQYF
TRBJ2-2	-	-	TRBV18	TGTGCCAGCTCACCATTCCGGACTGAGACCGGGGAGCTGTTTTTT	CASSPFRTETGELFF
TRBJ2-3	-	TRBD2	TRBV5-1	TGCGCCAGCAGCTCCCTCACTAGAAGCGGGAGTAGCACAGATACGCAGTATTTT	CASSSLTRSGSSTDTQYF